This TCR beta chain stems from a study of blood T cell repertoires in COVID-19. Study information: Nucleic acid was either cDNA or gDNA, and it came from T cells, B-cell-depleted T cells, or PBMCs.

The assay was immunoSEQ multiplex PCR, and TCRdb's table has in-frame clones only and misses some. The sample holds approximately 210,000 clones, around 89% seen once. CDR3 size: 18 residues. Germline V gives CDR1 SGHDT, CDR2 YYEEEE. Trimming stripped 0 bases from V and 3 bases from J, with 16 bases between. The clonotype was recovered from a woman aged 40 to 50 with acute or convalescent COVID-19. Sequencing was carried out using peripheral blood. This chain links TRBV5-6 with TRBJ1-6, with D uncertain. The DNA of the CDR3 is TGTGCCAGCAGCTTGGACGGTCCCAAACTAGGCTATAATTCACCCCTCCACTTT. Residues: CASSLDGPKLGYNSPLHF.